The rows below give T cell receptor beta chains drawn from one sample of a study of shared clonotypes between healthy human individuals. Using immunoSEQ multiplex PCR, the repertoire was profiled, and TCRdb retains in-frame clones only, with some absent. The table includes roughly 1,000,000 clones, 75% to 80% detected once. Sequencing was carried out using memory CD4+ T cells from PBMCs. The receptors were sampled from a man younger than 30 in good health. Some clones in this sample may be carry-over from other donors' samples. Each CDR3 is given with its conserved first and last residue. The order of the fields is J gene, V gene, clone size, D gene, CDR3 protein, CDR3 DNA. A D gene is named only where the DNA matches it firmly. Where a row states a size, it is once, few, many or the class of an expanded clone; other rows omit it.

TRBJ1-1,TRBV6-1,few,TRBD1,CASSGEQGALGAFF,TGTGCCAGCAGTGGAGAACAGGGGGCGCTGGGAGCTTTCTTT
TRBJ1-1,TRBV6-1,NA,TRBD1,CASSQAGTGGASTEAFF,TGTGCCAGCAGTCAAGCCGGGACAGGGGGCGCGAGCACTGAAGCTTTCTTT
TRBJ1-2,TRBV18,NA,TRBD1,CASSPSDRVNGYTF,TGTGCCAGCTCACCTTCGGACAGGGTAAATGGCTACACCTTC
TRBJ2-7,TRBV7-2,NA,TRBD1,CASSSQGEGEQYF,TGTGCCAGCAGCTCCCAGGGGGAAGGCGAGCAGTACTTC
TRBJ2-3,TRBV5-5,once,NA,CASKQQGTDTQYF,TGTGCCAGCAAACAACAGGGCACAGATACGCAGTATTTT
TRBJ2-5,TRBV7-6,NA,NA,CASSLIRTATRETQYF,TGTGCCAGCAGCTTAATTCGGACAGCGACGCGAGAGACCCAGTACTTC
TRBJ1-1,TRBV2,few,NA,CASGLWGTEAFF,TGTGCCAGTGGTCTCTGGGGCACTGAAGCTTTCTTT
TRBJ2-3,TRBV30,NA,NA,CAWSVGLHTDTQYF,TGTGCCTGGAGTGTGGGACTTCACACAGATACGCAGTATTTT
TRBJ1-1,TRBV28,NA,NA,CASSQLRGGVAEAFF,TGTGCCAGCAGCCAACTGAGGGGAGGGGTGGCTGAAGCTTTCTTT
TRBJ2-5,TRBV5-5,NA,NA,CASSLAGRVDWETQYF,TGTGCCAGCAGCTTGGCCGGCAGGGTTGATTGGGAGACCCAGTACTTC
TRBJ2-5,TRBV10-2,NA,TRBD2,CASSGRMEETQYF,TGCGCCAGTAGCGGGAGAATGGAAGAGACCCAGTACTTC
TRBJ1-1,TRBV23-1,once,NA,CASSRTARRDTEAFF,TGCGCCAGCAGTCGAACGGCCCGGCGGGATACTGAAGCTTTCTTT
TRBJ1-2,TRBV5-6,NA,NA,CASIDRGGANYGYTF,TGTGCCAGCATCGACCGGGGGGGAGCTAACTATGGCTACACCTTC
TRBJ1-5,TRBV4-1,NA,TRBD1,CASSQALGQAFNQPQHF,TGCGCCAGCAGCCAAGCCCTGGGACAGGCCTTCAATCAGCCCCAGCATTTT
TRBJ2-7,TRBV6-5,NA,NA,CASSYGGGAIYEQYF,TGTGCCAGCAGTTATGGAGGGGGCGCGATCTACGAGCAGTACTTC
TRBJ2-5,TRBV28,once,NA,CASRKPRGDQETQYF,TGTGCCAGCAGAAAACCCAGGGGGGACCAAGAGACCCAGTACTTC
TRBJ2-2,TRBV5-1,NA,TRBD1,CASSQEGQGLTGELFF,TGCGCCAGCAGCCAAGAGGGACAGGGTCTCACCGGGGAGCTGTTTTTT
TRBJ1-1,TRBV28,NA,NA,CASSLTYPRTEAFF,TGTGCCAGCAGTTTAACATACCCGCGGACTGAAGCTTTCTTT
TRBJ1-2,TRBV11-2,once,NA,CASSLDRAGGFGYTF,TGTGCCAGCAGCTTAGATAGGGCCGGAGGTTTTGGCTACACCTTC
TRBJ2-7,TRBV28,once,NA,CASRSAAIQYF,TGTGCCAGCAGATCGGCAGCTATTCAGTACTTC
TRBJ2-7,TRBV14,once,NA,CASSQAFGTKSYEQYF,TGTGCCAGCAGCCAAGCTTTTGGGACAAAATCCTACGAGCAGTACTTC
TRBJ1-3,TRBV5-1,NA,TRBD1,CASSLGQGEAIYF,TGCGCCAGCAGCTTGGGACAGGGAGAGGCCATATATTTT
TRBJ1-2,TRBV5-1,NA,NA,CASSRGYSDDYGYTF,TGCGCCAGCAGCCGGGGATACAGTGACGACTATGGCTACACCTTC
TRBJ1-1,TRBV9,NA,NA,CASSVSDGRTEAFF,TGTGCCAGCAGCGTGTCGGACGGTCGAACTGAAGCTTTCTTT